A selection of T cell receptor beta chains follows, all from one sample in a study of a mutant IDH1 vaccine in newly diagnosed glioma. Their recognized antigens are unknown. The repertoire was sequenced with immunoSEQ multiplex PCR; TCRdb's copy has only in-frame clones and lacks some. The table lists approximately 28,000 clones, less than 90% of them singletons. Sequences were derived from PBMCs, sampled from a glioma patient whose treatment included an IDH1 peptide vaccine. The receptor set was obtained from a young woman with glioma. CDR3s leave out the opening cysteine and the closing phenylalanine or tryptophan. D genes are given only for firm matches. Expanded clones get a size class; other rows say once, few or many, or leave the size out.

V: TRBV10-3
J: TRBJ1-2
size: once
D: .
CDR3: AISVGTLGYT

V: TRBV4-1
J: TRBJ1-2
size: .
D: TRBD1
CDR3: ASSQDYGTGNGGYT

V: TRBV2
J: TRBJ1-4
size: few
D: TRBD1
CDR3: ASKGDRNEKLF

V: TRBV4-1
J: TRBJ2-3
size: .
D: .
CDR3: ASSQDRPIDTQY

V: TRBV18
J: TRBJ2-5
size: .
D: .
CDR3: ASSPPGGLETQY

V: TRBV19
J: TRBJ2-3
size: .
D: TRBD2
CDR3: ASRELAGVTDTQY

V: TRBV18
J: TRBJ2-4
size: .
D: .
CDR3: ASSPPVVRGSERSKNIQY

V: TRBV19
J: TRBJ1-2
size: .
D: .
CDR3: ASSTPVTRWGYT

V: TRBV4-1
J: TRBJ1-2
size: .
D: .
CDR3: ASRQDLVQGVHGYT

V: TRBV9
J: TRBJ2-4
size: .
D: TRBD1
CDR3: ASSLETGTGAIQY

V: TRBV27
J: TRBJ2-7
size: .
D: .
CDR3: ASADKPLHYEQY

V: TRBV27
J: TRBJ2-7
size: .
D: .
CDR3: ASRGFDYKSYEQY

V: TRBV5-5
J: TRBJ1-4
size: .
D: .
CDR3: ASSSSVRSNEKLF

V: TRBV4-1
J: TRBJ1-2
size: few
D: .
CDR3: ASSQEWRGQRGYT

V: TRBV27
J: TRBJ2-7
size: .
D: .
CDR3: ASSLARGYEQY

V: TRBV25-1
J: TRBJ2-5
size: .
D: .
CDR3: EWLGGLETQY

V: TRBV19
J: TRBJ1-1
size: .
D: .
CDR3: ASSPRDKMNTEAF

V: TRBV6-5
J: TRBJ1-1
size: .
D: .
CDR3: ASSYSQNTEAF